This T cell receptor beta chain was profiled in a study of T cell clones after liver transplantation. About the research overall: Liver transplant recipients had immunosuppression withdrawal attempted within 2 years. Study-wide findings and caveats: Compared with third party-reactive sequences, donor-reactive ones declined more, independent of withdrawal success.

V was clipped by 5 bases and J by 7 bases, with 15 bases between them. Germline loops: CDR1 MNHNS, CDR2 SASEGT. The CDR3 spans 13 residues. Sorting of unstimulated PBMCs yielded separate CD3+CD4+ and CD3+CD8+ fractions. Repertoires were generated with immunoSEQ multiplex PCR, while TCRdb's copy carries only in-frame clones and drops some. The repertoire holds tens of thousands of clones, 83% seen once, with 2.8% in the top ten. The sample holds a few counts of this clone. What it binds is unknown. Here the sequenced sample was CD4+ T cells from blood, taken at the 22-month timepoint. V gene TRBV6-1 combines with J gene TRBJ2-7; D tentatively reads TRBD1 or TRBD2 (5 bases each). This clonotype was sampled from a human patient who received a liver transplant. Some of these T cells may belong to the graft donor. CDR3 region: CASSRDPREEQYF. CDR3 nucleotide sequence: TGTGCCAGCAGTCGGGACCCTCGCGAAGAGCAGTACTTC.